This T cell receptor beta chain was identified in a study of cytomegalovirus exposure and HLA in healthy donors. Background on the study: From about 180 million T cells, an earlier analysis saw around 120 million unique TCR beta sequences.

V gave up 4 bases and J gave up 4 bases, with 10 bases separating them. Germline V lookup: CDR1 ENHRY, CDR2 SYGVKD. CDR3 length: 14 residues. Comments on this clone: Its cognate antigen is unknown.

Primers included in the PCR were 60 Vbeta and 13 Jbeta primers. Method: immunoSEQ multiplex PCR; TCRdb's copy keeps in-frame clones and lacks some. The table includes under 200,000 clones, roughly 77% detected once. Whole-study results and caveats: Relative to the roughly 690-donor mean, N-insertions were reportedly fewer in an Asian-associated ancestry cluster in a later analysis. Listed as cytomegalovirus-associated were over 150 TCR beta chains.

The sequence came from a male donor in good health and CMV-seronegative. V usage is TRBV10-3 and J usage is TRBJ2-2, with a tentative D call TRBD1 (5 bases). Sample: PBMCs. This CDR3 reads CAISVKQGTGELFF. The DNA of the CDR3 is TGTGCCATCAGTGTTAAGCAGGGCACCGGGGAGCTGTTTTTT.